The TCR beta chain under discussion was sequenced for a study of OX40 agonist ivuxolimab in advanced cancers. Study background: An agonistic anti-OX40 (CD134) antibody, ivuxolimab, was used to treat the patients. Under the entry rules, prior anti-PD-1, anti-PD-L1 or anti-CTLA-4 therapy was allowed, and less than 50% had some. Whole-study findings and limits: The study did not work out the antigen specificity of the expanded peripheral T cells. Clones of CD4+ and CD8+ blood T cells grew by week 6 at doses of 0.1 to 3.0 mg/kg.

This CDR3 region has 14 residues. In germline, CDR1 is SNHLY, CDR2 FYNNEI. Trimming took 5 bases from V and 6 from J; bases not matched to a gene: 6. About this clone: The antigen remains undetermined.

Sequencing was performed with immunoSEQ multiplex PCR; in TCRdb, only in-frame clones are kept and a portion is missing. The sample carries 15,000 to 20,000 clones, roughly 70% recorded once. The chain has TRBV2 and TRBJ1-2; 10 nucleotides align to TRBD1. The material sequenced was CD4+ or CD8+ T cells sorted from blood, taken in a trial of the OX40 agonist ivuxolimab. The source is an adult with an advanced solid tumor such as melanoma, head and neck, liver or kidney cancer. This CDR3 is CASSQGQGKHGYTF. The CDR3 DNA reads as TGTGCCAGCAGTCAGGGACAGGGGAAGCATGGCTACACCTTC.